One and the same sample provided the 30 T cell receptor beta chains below, sequenced in a study of Ad26.COV2.S vaccination and SARS-CoV-2 variants. Sequenced by immunoSEQ multiplex PCR; TCRdb stores in-frame clones only, minus some. The repertoire holds some 300,000 clones, with approximately 86% as singletons. Treatment indicated: about 20 received Ad26.COV2.S at low or high dose, single or two shots; 5 received placebo; per-sample allocation not given. Each sample was drawn 63 days after the first injection (of vaccine or placebo). The specimen comprised peripheral blood, sampled in a trial of Ad26.COV2.S vaccine versus placebo. The receptors were gathered from a person aged 18 to 65 who received the Ad26.COV2.S COVID-19 vaccine or a placebo.

This chain uses TRBV5-1 with TRBJ1-2, with a weak D call TRBD1 (5 bases). This CDR3 contains 16 residues. With 0 bases removed from V and 8 bases from J, the gap between germline ends came to 20 bases. Per germline, CDR1 SGHRS and CDR2 YFSETQ. CDR3 in DNA: TGCGCCAGCAGCTTGGAGGCAAGGGGACGTCGTGTGGGCTACACCTTC. Translation gives CASSLEARGRRVGYTF. Based on the CDR3 plus reference TRBV5-1 and TRBJ1-2, the full variable domain is KAGVTQTPRYLIKTRGQQVTLSCSPISGHRSVSWYQQTPGQGLQFLFEYFSETQRNKGNFPGRFSGRQFSNSRSEMNVSTLELGDSALYLCASSLEARGRRVGYTFGSGTRLTVV.

This clone has only one observation. The chain couples TRBV6-6 to TRBJ2-2, with TRBD1 identical over 7 bases. The V segment lost 0 bases and the J segment 5 bases; nucleotides outside the gene matches: 3. CDR3 size: 15 residues. Germline loops: CDR1 MNHNY, CDR2 SVGAGI (reference sequence). This chain's CDR3 is CASSYSGGRTGELFF. CDR3 nucleotide sequence: TGTGCCAGCAGTTACTCAGGGGGCCGGACCGGGGAGCTGTTTTTT.

The chain combines TRBV30 with TRBJ1-3; a possible D gene is TRBD1 (5 bases). The V and J ends lost 2 bases and 9 bases respectively, with 20 bases between them. CDR1 and CDR2 (germline): GTSNPN, SVGIG (reference sequence). The CDR3 covers 15 residues. CDR3 DNA: TGTGCCTGGAGTACGGATTCCGGGACGCGACGCACCATATATTTT. Translated: CAWSTDSGTRRTIYF.

The chain combines TRBV24-1 with TRBJ1-2; D not resolved. From germline, CDR1 is KGHDR and CDR2 SFDVKD. This CDR3 is 15 amino acids long. Trimming left V 5 bases short and J 0 bases short, with 12 bases between. The CDR3 DNA follows: TGTGCCACCAGTGGGGCAGATAAAGCTAACTATGGCTACACCTTC. This encodes CATSGADKANYGYTF.

The rearrangement uses TRBV19 and TRBJ1-3; 7 bases match TRBD1. This CDR3 is 18 amino acids long. Germline V gives CDR1 LNHDA, CDR2 SQIVND (reference sequence). Trimming at V came to 6 bases and at J to 0 bases, leaving 14 bases not matched to a gene. The CDR3 is CASRTPGTVVLSGNTIYF. DNA for the CDR3: TGTGCCAGTAGAACACCCGGGACAGTCGTTCTCTCTGGAAACACCATATATTTT.

The genes are TRBV9 and TRBJ1-3, with a tentative D call TRBD1 (5 bases). The CDR3 has 15 residues. The V end lost 4 bases, the J end lost 2 bases, and 13 bases lay between the germline ends. CDR1 and CDR2 from the germline V gene are SGDLS and YYNGEE. The chain's CDR3 is CASSSRVGAGNTIYF. The CDR3 bases are TGTGCCAGCAGCTCCAGAGTGGGGGCTGGAAACACCATATATTTT.

This clone appeared a few times. The rearrangement joins TRBV19 to TRBJ1-1, with 8 bases that match TRBD1. The CDR3 spans 14 residues. In germline, CDR1 is LNHDA, CDR2 SQIVND (reference sequence). The V gene end was trimmed by 3 bases and the J gene end by 7 bases; junction bases not matched to a gene: 7. The chain's CDR3 is CASSIGGRGLEAFF. The CDR3 DNA is TGTGCCAGTAGTATTGGCGGCAGGGGGCTTGAAGCTTTCTTT.

The rearrangement joins TRBV19 to TRBJ1-1; 7 bases line up with TRBD1. CDR3 length equals 14 residues. Germline CDR1 LNHDA, CDR2 SQIVND (reference sequence). V dropped 3 bases and J dropped 4; count of bases not matched to a gene: 5. CDR3 amino acids: CASSIFRGTTEAFF. DNA of the CDR3: TGTGCCAGTAGTATCTTCAGGGGGACCACTGAAGCTTTCTTT.

CDR3 nucleotide sequence: TGTGCCAGCAGCCCACCCCAGGGGGAGCTGTTTTTT. It is translated as CASSPPQGELFF. The chain employs TRBV5-4 and TRBJ2-2; the D is unclear. Germline lookup yields CDR1 SGHNT and CDR2 YYREEE (reference sequence). Deletions cut 4 bases from V and 8 bases from J, with 9 bases between. The CDR3 is 12 amino acids.

This clone was detected only a few times. The gene calls are TRBV12-3 or TRBV12-4 and TRBJ1-6; unclear D gene. V was shortened by 3 bases and J by 8 bases, with 8 bases between the two germline ends. The CDR3 length is 13 residues. This chain's CDR3 is CASSFRQDSPLHF. CDR3 DNA sequence: TGTGCCAGCAGTTTTCGGCAGGATTCACCCCTCCACTTT.

CDR3 region: CASSSLRGEETQYF. DNA for the CDR3: TGTGCCAGCAGCTCCCTCAGGGGAGAAGAGACCCAGTACTTC. The J gene is TRBJ2-5, the V gene TRBV11-2; a possible D gene is TRBD1 (6 bases). The germline gives CDR1 SGHAT, CDR2 FQNNGV. The CDR3 length is 14 residues. The V end lost 4 bases, the J end lost 3 bases, and 12 bases lay between the germline ends.

The rearrangement links TRBV9 to TRBJ1-1; D perhaps matches TRBD1 (5 bases). The CDR3 runs to 15 residues. Trimming took 4 bases from V and 1 from J, leaving 14 bases between them. The germline V gene encodes CDR1 SGDLS and CDR2 YYNGEE. CDR3 loop: CASSPGWLGNTEAFF. The CDR3, as DNA: TGTGCCAGCAGCCCAGGGTGGTTAGGGAACACTGAAGCTTTCTTT.

The J gene is TRBJ2-7, the V gene TRBV9, with 10 bases matching TRBD1. V lost 3 bases, J lost 4 bases, and 7 bases stayed unmatched. Germline CDR1 SGDLS, CDR2 YYNGEE. The CDR3 is 15 residues long. CDR3 nucleotides: TGTGCCAGCAGCGCGACAGGGGGCAATATTTACGAGCAGTACTTC. Its translation is CASSATGGNIYEQYF.

The chain links TRBV5-1 to TRBJ2-7; D gene ambiguous. Trimming took off 2 bases at V and 1 base at J, with 7 bases between the two ends. The CDR3 has 13 residues. Germline V gives CDR1 SGHRS, CDR2 YFSETQ. Here the CDR3 DNA reads TGCGCCAGCAGCTTCGACACTTCCTACGAGCAGTACTTC. It codes for CASSFDTSYEQYF.

The genes are TRBV7-6 and TRBJ2-1; 9 bases are a match to TRBD2. Germline V gene sequence: CDR1 SGHVS, CDR2 FNYEAQ. Trimming took 5 bases from V and 6 from J; bases not matched to a gene: 8. CDR3 length equals 15 residues. DNA of the CDR3: TGTGCCAGCAGCCCAGATAGCGGGGGCCGCAATGAGCAGTTCTTC. Its protein product is CASSPDSGGRNEQFF. The complete variable domain, with remaining parts taken from reference TRBV7-6 and TRBJ2-1, reads GAGVSQSPRYKVTKRGQDVALRCDPISGHVSLYWYRQALGQGPEFLTYFNYEAQQDKSGLPNDRFSAERPEGSISTLTIQRTEQRDSAMYRCASSPDSGGRNEQFFGPGTRLTVL.

The V and J genes are TRBV6-1 and TRBJ1-6, with D tentatively TRBD1 (6 bases). This CDR3 spans 16 amino acids. Trimming stripped 0 bases from V and 7 bases from J, with 13 bases between. Germline CDR1 MNHNS, CDR2 SASEGT. Here the CDR3 reads CASSEAQFGQNSPLHF. DNA of the CDR3: TGTGCCAGCAGTGAAGCGCAATTTGGACAGAATTCACCCCTCCACTTT.

The table lists this clone with a count of one. The rearrangement links TRBV3-1 (or the pseudogene TRBV3-2) to TRBJ2-7; 10 nucleotides match TRBD2. With V trimmed by 1 base and J by 0 bases, 0 bases remained unmatched. This CDR3 has 15 residues. The germline V gene has CDR1 LGHDT and CDR2 YNNKEL (reference sequence). The CDR3: CASSQGTSGSYEQYF. Here the CDR3 DNA reads TGTGCCAGCAGCCAAGGGACTAGCGGCTCCTACGAGCAGTACTTC.

The chain carries TRBV23-1 and TRBJ2-1; D remains ambiguous. TRBV23-1 is noted as an ORF with a role that remains uncertain. The CDR3 loop spans 16 amino acids. V lost 2 bases to trimming and J lost 7 bases, with 18 bases between them. As DNA, the CDR3 is TGCGCCAGCAGTCAAACGAACAGCTTTACGCGGAATGAGCAGTTCTTC. Its protein product is CASSQTNSFTRNEQFF.

The chain joins TRBV7-9 to TRBJ2-3; 9 bases match TRBD1. Germline values: CDR1 SEHNR, CDR2 FQNEAQ (reference sequence). CDR3 length: 14 amino acids. V lost 7 bases to trimming and J lost 4 bases; unmatched junction nucleotides: 6. The CDR3 is CASTFGQGPDTQYF. CDR3 DNA sequence: TGTGCCAGCACCTTCGGACAGGGGCCAGATACGCAGTATTTT.

The J gene is TRBJ1-1, the V gene TRBV15; D uncertain. This CDR3 is 11 amino acids long. The germline V and J ends were trimmed by 3 bases and 10 bases, with 9 bases remaining between them. The V gene's germline CDR1 is LNHNV and CDR2 YYDKDF (reference sequence). This CDR3 is CATSSPPLAFF. CDR3 nucleotides: TGTGCCACCAGCAGTCCCCCCCTAGCTTTCTTT.

This chain connects TRBV7-2 to TRBJ2-3, with a weak D call TRBD1 (5 bases). CDR3 length equals 14 residues. Germline-derived CDR1 and CDR2 are SGHTA and FQGNSA. V lost 5 bases and J 1 base, leaving 10 bases between the germline ends. The DNA for the CDR3 is TGTGCCAGCAGCCTGGTAGGGGGCACAGATACGCAGTATTTT. The encoded protein is CASSLVGGTDTQYF.

The chain employs TRBV4-2 and TRBJ2-7; D gene unclear. From germline, CDR1 is LGHNA and CDR2 YNFKEQ. The CDR3 is 18 amino acids. V was shortened by 0 bases and J by 0 bases, with 18 bases between the two germline ends. CDR3 DNA: TGTGCCAGCAGCCAAGATCCGTCAGGTTGGGCCTCCTCCTACGAGCAGTACTTC. This translates into CASSQDPSGWASSYEQYF.

The CDR3 DNA is TGTGCCAGCAGTTCAGAGGATAGCAATCAGCCCCAGCATTTT. The encoded protein is CASSSEDSNQPQHF. The V gene is TRBV27, the J gene TRBJ1-5; D gene uncertain. The germline V gene has CDR1 MNHEY and CDR2 SMNVEV (reference sequence). Trimming pared 4 bases from V and 0 bases from J, leaving 7 bases between. The CDR3 extends over 14 amino acids.

The chain uses TRBV6-5 and TRBJ1-2, with 8 bases matching TRBD1. Germline V gene sequence: CDR1 MNHEY, CDR2 SVGAGI. CDR3 length: 13 residues. Trimming removed 8 bases from V and 8 bases from J; junction bases left unmatched: 10. The CDR3 nucleotides read TGTGCCAGCCTACTGACAGGGGAGAGAGGCTACACCTTC. Its translation is CASLLTGERGYTF.

In nucleotides, the CDR3 is TGTGCCAGCAGCAATGTGGTGACCGGGGAGCTGTTTTTT. It is translated as CASSNVVTGELFF. The J gene is TRBJ2-2, the V gene TRBV21-1. TRBV21-1 is a pseudogene segment. The CDR3 has 13 residues.

This clone was found a few times. The same CDR3 is also encoded by other DNA sequences in this sample. The chain uses TRBV6-6 and TRBJ2-2; TRBD1 matches at 10 bases. Trimming took 3 bases from V and 4 from J; bases not matched to a gene: 5. The CDR3 sequence is 16 residues long. Germline values: CDR1 MNHNY, CDR2 SVGAGI (reference sequence). The CDR3 sequence is CASSYSGTGVTGELFF. In nucleotides, the CDR3 is TGTGCCAGCAGTTATTCCGGGACAGGGGTCACCGGGGAGCTGTTTTTT.

The rearrangement links TRBV5-8 to TRBJ1-2, with 8 bases aligning to TRBD1. V lost 4 bases to trimming and J lost 8 bases; unmatched junction nucleotides: 10. This CDR3 is 14 amino acids long. Per germline, CDR1 SGHTS and CDR2 YDEGEE. CDR3: CASSPTRTGRGYTF. The CDR3 DNA reads as TGTGCCAGCAGCCCCACGAGGACAGGGCGGGGCTACACCTTC.

This chain connects TRBV4-2 to TRBJ2-7; D is tentatively TRBD1 or TRBD2 (5 bases each). Germline lookup yields CDR1 LGHNA and CDR2 YNFKEQ. This CDR3 region has 14 residues. V was clipped by 4 bases and J by 1 base, with 11 bases between them. The CDR3 reads CASSPPGPSYEQYF. DNA of the CDR3: TGTGCCAGCAGCCCTCCGGGACCATCCTACGAGCAGTACTTC.

The chain uses TRBV7-9 and TRBJ1-3; TRBD1 matches 7 bases. This CDR3 comprises 13 residues. Unmatched junction bases numbered 4, after V lost 11 bases and J lost 0 bases. Germline V gene data show CDR1 as SEHNR and CDR2 as FQNEAQ (reference sequence). DNA for the CDR3: TGTGCCGAAGACAGGGACTCTGGAAACACCATATATTTT. Its protein is CAEDRDSGNTIYF.

This sequence joins TRBV5-1 and TRBJ1-2; D not certain. The V and J ends lost 4 bases and 6 bases respectively, with 16 bases between them. This CDR3 spans 14 amino acids. CDR1 and CDR2 from the germline V gene are SGHRS and YFSETQ. CDR3 amino acids: CASSPTRGEDGYTF. CDR3 sequence (DNA): TGCGCCAGCAGCCCAACTCGGGGAGAGGATGGCTACACCTTC.